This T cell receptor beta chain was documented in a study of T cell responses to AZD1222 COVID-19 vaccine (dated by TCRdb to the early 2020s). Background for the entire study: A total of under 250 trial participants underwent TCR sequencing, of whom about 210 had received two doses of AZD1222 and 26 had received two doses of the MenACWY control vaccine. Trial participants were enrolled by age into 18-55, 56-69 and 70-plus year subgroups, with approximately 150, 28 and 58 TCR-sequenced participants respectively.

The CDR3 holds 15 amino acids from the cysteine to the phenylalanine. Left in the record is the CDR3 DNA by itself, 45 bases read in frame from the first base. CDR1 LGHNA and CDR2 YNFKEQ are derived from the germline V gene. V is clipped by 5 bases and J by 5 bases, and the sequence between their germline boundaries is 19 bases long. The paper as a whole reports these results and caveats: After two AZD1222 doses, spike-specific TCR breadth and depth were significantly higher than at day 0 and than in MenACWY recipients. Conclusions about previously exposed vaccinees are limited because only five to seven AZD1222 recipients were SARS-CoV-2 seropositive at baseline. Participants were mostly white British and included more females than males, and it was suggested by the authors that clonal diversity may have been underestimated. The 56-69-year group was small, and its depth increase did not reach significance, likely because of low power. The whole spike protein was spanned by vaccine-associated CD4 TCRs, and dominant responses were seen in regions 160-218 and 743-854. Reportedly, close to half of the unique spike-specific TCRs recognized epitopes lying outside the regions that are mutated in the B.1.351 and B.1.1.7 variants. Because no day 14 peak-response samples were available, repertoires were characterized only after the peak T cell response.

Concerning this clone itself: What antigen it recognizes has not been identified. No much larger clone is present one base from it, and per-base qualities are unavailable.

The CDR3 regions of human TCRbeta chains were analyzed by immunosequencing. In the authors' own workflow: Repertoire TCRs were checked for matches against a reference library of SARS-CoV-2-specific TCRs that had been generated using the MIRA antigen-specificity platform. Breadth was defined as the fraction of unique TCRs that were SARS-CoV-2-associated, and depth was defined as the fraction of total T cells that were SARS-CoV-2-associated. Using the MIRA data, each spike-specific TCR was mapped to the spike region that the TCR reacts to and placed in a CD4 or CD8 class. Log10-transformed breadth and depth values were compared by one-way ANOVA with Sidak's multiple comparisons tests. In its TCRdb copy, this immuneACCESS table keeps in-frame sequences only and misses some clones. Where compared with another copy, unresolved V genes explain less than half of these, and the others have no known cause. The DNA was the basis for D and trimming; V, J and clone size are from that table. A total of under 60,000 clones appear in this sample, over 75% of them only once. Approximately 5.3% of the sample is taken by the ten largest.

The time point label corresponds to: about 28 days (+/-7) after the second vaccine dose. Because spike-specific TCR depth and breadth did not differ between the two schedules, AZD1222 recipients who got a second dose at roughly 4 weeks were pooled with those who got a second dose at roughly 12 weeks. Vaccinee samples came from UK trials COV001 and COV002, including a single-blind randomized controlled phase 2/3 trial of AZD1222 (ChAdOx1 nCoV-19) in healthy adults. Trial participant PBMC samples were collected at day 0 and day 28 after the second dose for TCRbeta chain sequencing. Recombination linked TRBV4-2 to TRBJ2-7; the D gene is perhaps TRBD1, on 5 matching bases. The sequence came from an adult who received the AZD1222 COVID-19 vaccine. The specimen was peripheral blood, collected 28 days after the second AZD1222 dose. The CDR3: CASSLYGQGPHEQYF. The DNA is TGTGCCAGCAGCTTATACGGGCAGGGCCCCCACGAGCAGTACTTC.